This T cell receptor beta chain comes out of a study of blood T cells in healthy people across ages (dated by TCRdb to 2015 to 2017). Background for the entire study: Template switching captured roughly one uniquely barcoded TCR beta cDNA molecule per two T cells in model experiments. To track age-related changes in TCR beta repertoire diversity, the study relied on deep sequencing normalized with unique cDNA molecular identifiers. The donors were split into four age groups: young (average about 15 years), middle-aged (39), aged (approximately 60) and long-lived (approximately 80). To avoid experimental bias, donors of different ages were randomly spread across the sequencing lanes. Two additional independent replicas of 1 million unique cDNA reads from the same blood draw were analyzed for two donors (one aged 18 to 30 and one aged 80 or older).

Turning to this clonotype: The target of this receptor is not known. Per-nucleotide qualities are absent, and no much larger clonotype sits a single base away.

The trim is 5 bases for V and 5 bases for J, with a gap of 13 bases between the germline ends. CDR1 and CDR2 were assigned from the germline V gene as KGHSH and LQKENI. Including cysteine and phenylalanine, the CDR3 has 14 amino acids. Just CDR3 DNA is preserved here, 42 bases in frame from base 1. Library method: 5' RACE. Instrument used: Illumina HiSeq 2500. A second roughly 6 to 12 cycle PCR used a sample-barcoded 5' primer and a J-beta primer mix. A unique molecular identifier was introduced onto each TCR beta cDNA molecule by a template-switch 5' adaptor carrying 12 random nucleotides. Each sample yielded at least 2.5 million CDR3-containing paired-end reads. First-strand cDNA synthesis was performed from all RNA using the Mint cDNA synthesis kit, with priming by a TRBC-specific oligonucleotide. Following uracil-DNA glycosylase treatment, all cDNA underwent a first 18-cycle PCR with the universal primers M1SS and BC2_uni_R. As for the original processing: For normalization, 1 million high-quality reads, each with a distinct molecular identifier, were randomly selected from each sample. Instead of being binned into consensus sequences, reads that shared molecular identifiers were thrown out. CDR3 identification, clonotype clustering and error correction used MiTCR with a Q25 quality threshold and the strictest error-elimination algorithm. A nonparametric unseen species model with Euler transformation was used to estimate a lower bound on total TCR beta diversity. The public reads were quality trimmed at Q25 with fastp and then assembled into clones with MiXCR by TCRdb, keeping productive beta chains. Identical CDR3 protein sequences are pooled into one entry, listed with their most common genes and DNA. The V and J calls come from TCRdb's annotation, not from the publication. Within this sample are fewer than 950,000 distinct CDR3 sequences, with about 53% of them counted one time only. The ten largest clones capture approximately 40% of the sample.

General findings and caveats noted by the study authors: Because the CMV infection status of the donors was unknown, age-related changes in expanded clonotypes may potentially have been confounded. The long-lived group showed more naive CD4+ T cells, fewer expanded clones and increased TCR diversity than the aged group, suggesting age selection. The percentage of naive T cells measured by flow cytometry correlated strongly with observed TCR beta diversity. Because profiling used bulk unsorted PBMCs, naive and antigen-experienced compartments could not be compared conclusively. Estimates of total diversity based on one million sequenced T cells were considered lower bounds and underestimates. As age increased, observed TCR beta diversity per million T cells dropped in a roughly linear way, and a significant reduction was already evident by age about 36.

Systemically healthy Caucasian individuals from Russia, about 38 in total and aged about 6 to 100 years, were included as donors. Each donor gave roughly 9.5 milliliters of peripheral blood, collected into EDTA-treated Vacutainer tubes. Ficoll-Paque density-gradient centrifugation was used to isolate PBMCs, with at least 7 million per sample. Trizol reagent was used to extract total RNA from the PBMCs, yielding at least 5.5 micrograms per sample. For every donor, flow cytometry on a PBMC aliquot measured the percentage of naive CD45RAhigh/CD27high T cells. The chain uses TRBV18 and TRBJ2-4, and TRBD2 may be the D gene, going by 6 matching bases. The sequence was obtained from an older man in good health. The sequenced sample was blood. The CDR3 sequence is CASSTGGTQNIQYF. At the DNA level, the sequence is TGTGCCAGCTCAACCGGTGGGACTCAAAACATTCAGTACTTC.